The clone carrying this T cell receptor beta chain has more than one count but fewer than ten. Its antigen is unknown. Profiled with immunoSEQ multiplex PCR; TCRdb holds only in-frame clones, not every one. The repertoire consists of 55,000 to 80,000 clones, with under 90% occurring once and the leading ten covering 3% to 4%. This record comes from a study of PD-L1 blockade in urothelial cancer. Findings and limits, study-wide: Improved survival was predicted by pretreatment blood TCR clonality below the median.

The CDR3 runs 13 residues. Germline lookup yields CDR1 MNHEY and CDR2 SMNVEV (reference sequence). V lost 5 bases to trimming and J lost 6 bases; unmatched junction nucleotides: 4. Time point described: pretreatment peripheral blood. All patients carried locally advanced or metastatic urothelial carcinoma. This chain links TRBV27 with TRBJ2-4; 7 bases agree with TRBD1. This clonotype originated in a man between 65 and 85 years old with urothelial cancer. The sample in question was PBMCs, obtained around atezolizumab (anti-PD-L1) treatment. As DNA, the CDR3 is TGTGCCAGCAGTCCCAGACAGGGAAACATTCAGTACTTC. Translating gives CASSPRQGNIQYF.